Below are 19 T cell receptor beta chains sequenced from a single sample in a study of T cell repertoires in aging, cancer and after chemotherapy. Multiplex touch-down PCR with TRB-A/B primers amplified rearranged V-D-J TRB sequences. One entry per CDR3 protein results from TCRdb running MiXCR on the multiplex PCR reads. The sample gives 7,000 to 10,000 distinct CDR3 sequences, less than 70% of which show up once; less than 4% is in the top ten. TCR beta rearrangements were amplified from peripheral blood genomic DNA. Sequences were obtained from blood. Source of these receptors: a human donor with a solid tumor.

This chain uses TRBV7-2 with TRBJ2-1; D may be TRBD2 (5 bases). The CDR3 has 18 amino acids. Trimming removed 1 base at V and 1 base at J, with 17 bases between. Germline V gives CDR1 SGHTA, CDR2 FQGNSA. The CDR3 spells CASSLDLAGSSSYNEQFF. In nucleotides, the CDR3 is TGTGCCAGCAGCTTAGACTTGGCGGGCTCATCTTCCTACAATGAGCAGTTCTTC.

The gene calls are TRBV20-1 and TRBJ2-7, with D unclear. This CDR3 contains 13 residues. Germline V gives CDR1 DFQATT, CDR2 SNEGSKA (reference sequence). V dropped 5 bases and J dropped 0 bases, with 11 bases sitting between them. The CDR3 here is CSARSVSSYEQYF. The DNA of the CDR3 is TGCAGTGCTCGGTCCGTAAGCTCCTACGAGCAGTACTTC.

The chain is built from TRBV9 and TRBJ2-1; D gene unclear. CDR3 size: 13 residues. Trimming pared 4 bases from V and 7 bases from J, leaving 12 bases between. In germline, CDR1 is SGDLS, CDR2 YYNGEE. This CDR3 reads CASSPLGGNEQFF. The CDR3 DNA is TGTGCCAGCAGCCCCTTAGGTGGGAATGAGCAGTTCTTC.

This clonotype was recorded once. The chain recombines TRBV5-4 with TRBJ2-5; 7 nucleotides agree with TRBD1. Germline values: CDR1 SGHNT, CDR2 YYREEE (reference sequence). After removal of 6 bases from V and 3 bases from J, the junction contained 5 bases not matched to a gene. This CDR3 spans 13 amino acids. The CDR3 protein is CASKTGTEETQYF. The DNA for the CDR3 is TGTGCCAGCAAGACCGGGACAGAAGAGACCCAGTACTTC.

This chain links TRBV20-1 with TRBJ2-5; D uncertain. Germline CDR1 reads DFQATT; CDR2 reads SNEGSKA (reference sequence). CDR3 length: 11 residues. V was trimmed by 4 bases and J by 5 bases, leaving 8 bases between them. The CDR3 nucleotides are TGCAGTGCTATGGACCGGGAGACCCAGTACTTC. It translates to CSAMDRETQYF.

The chain combines TRBV12-3 or TRBV12-4 with TRBJ2-2; TRBD1 is a possible D gene (5 bases). The CDR3 totals 13 residues. V shed 5 bases and J shed 7 bases, with 11 bases lying between them. This CDR3 reads CASSTGWGGELFF. CDR3 bases: TGTGCCAGCAGTACAGGTTGGGGCGGGGAGCTGTTTTTT.

In its sample, this clonotype was seen a few times. The chain is built from TRBV7-9 and TRBJ2-2, with TRBD2 matching 7 bases. This CDR3 has 15 residues. The V gene's germline CDR1 is SEHNR and CDR2 FQNEAQ (reference sequence). The junction had 4 bases not matched to a gene; V was cut back by 5 bases and J by 1 base. The CDR3 DNA is TGTGCCAGCAGCCGACTAGCCCTGAACACCGGGGAGCTGTTTTTT. Translation gives CASSRLALNTGELFF.

V usage is TRBV6-1 and J usage is TRBJ1-5; D is uncertain. The V end lost 7 bases, the J end lost 5 bases, and 15 bases lay between the germline ends. The CDR3 consists of 14 residues. CDR1 is MNHNS and CDR2 is SASEGT in the germline V gene. The CDR3 protein is CASIGNPSYQPQHF. The DNA for the CDR3 is TGTGCCAGCATTGGAAACCCATCTTATCAGCCCCAGCATTTT.

Written as DNA, the CDR3 is TGTGCCTGGGGTAGGGATGACACTGAAGCTTTCTTT. This encodes CAWGRDDTEAFF. This rearrangement joins TRBV30 to TRBJ1-1, with no clear D. The germline V gene has CDR1 GTSNPN and CDR2 SVGIG (reference sequence). The V and J ends lost 5 bases and 3 bases respectively, with 10 bases between them. The CDR3 runs 12 residues.

V is TRBV4-3 and J is TRBJ1-1; D unresolved. The length of the CDR3 is 14 residues. V was pared by 1 base and J by 1 base, with 7 bases between. Germline values: CDR1 LGHNA, CDR2 YSLEER. CDR3 in DNA: TGCGCCAGCAGCCAAGGACCGGGGAACACTGAAGCTTTCTTT. Translation: CASSQGPGNTEAFF.

The CDR3 sequence is CASQASFTGYTF. CDR3 nucleotide sequence: TGTGCCAGTCAGGCCTCATTTACCGGCTACACCTTC. The rearrangement joins TRBV12-3 or TRBV12-4 to TRBJ1-2; D call uncertain. V shed 9 bases and J shed 8 bases, with 16 bases lying between them. This CDR3 has 12 residues.

This clonotype was observed a handful of times. The V and J genes are TRBV19 and TRBJ1-3; D is possibly TRBD1 (6 bases). Germline-derived CDR1 and CDR2 are LNHDA and SQIVND (reference sequence). The CDR3 covers 15 residues. Deletions cut 7 bases from V and 3 bases from J, with 16 bases between. CDR3 sequence (DNA): TGTGCCAGTACCCCCGGGGGGCTAGGTGGAAACACCATATATTTT. This gives the protein CASTPGGLGGNTIYF.

The V call is TRBV30, the J call TRBJ1-1, with D maybe TRBD1 (6 bases). Germline values: CDR1 GTSNPN, CDR2 SVGIG (reference sequence). V was pared by 0 bases and J by 6 bases, with 11 bases between. CDR3 length: 13 amino acids. CDR3 bases: TGTGCCTGGAGTGTACTGGGGGGCTCTGAAGCTTTCTTT. The encoded protein is CAWSVLGGSEAFF.

The chain combines TRBV6-4 with TRBJ1-5; D not resolved. CDR1 MRHNA and CDR2 SNTAGT come from the germline V gene. Trimming took 2 bases from V and 7 from J, leaving 9 bases between them. CDR3 size: 13 residues. For the CDR3, the DNA is TGTGCCAGCAGTGACCACCCCCAACAGCCCCAGCATTTT. This sequence encodes CASSDHPQQPQHF.

V usage is TRBV6-2 or TRBV6-3 and J usage is TRBJ2-7, with TRBD2 matching 16 bases. Germline V gene lookup returns CDR1 MNHEY and CDR2 SVGEGT. The CDR3 contains 18 residues. The J segment lost 6 bases and the V segment lost 2 bases, leaving 10 bases of the junction unmatched. The CDR3 DNA reads as TGTGCCAGCAGTTACCCGGGACTAGCGGGAGGGCCGAGATTCGAGCAGTACTTC. Translation gives CASSYPGLAGGPRFEQYF.

The gene calls are TRBV7-3 and TRBJ2-5; D call uncertain. Between the trimmed V and J ends, which lost 5 bases and 5 bases, there was a span of 12 bases. Germline CDR1 SGHTA, CDR2 FQGTGA. The CDR3 has 13 amino acids. The CDR3 reads CASSPPKAETQYF. CDR3 nucleotide sequence: TGTGCCAGCAGCCCCCCCAAGGCCGAGACCCAGTACTTC.

This clonotype has more than one count but fewer than ten. This chain links TRBV30 with TRBJ1-2; possible D gene TRBD1, 5 bases. The CDR3 is 12 amino acids. The V end lost 2 bases, the J end lost 4 bases, and 8 bases lay between the germline ends. CDR1 and CDR2 from the germline V gene are GTSNPN and SVGIG (reference sequence). CDR3 loop: CAWSPDSYGYTF. The CDR3 region has the DNA TGTGCCTGGAGTCCCGACAGCTATGGCTACACCTTC.

This clonotype has a handful of counts. The rearrangement joins TRBV20-1 to TRBJ1-1; D not resolved. CDR3 length: 14 amino acids. The V end lost 6 bases, the J end lost 1 base, and 15 bases lay between the germline ends. Germline V lookup: CDR1 DFQATT, CDR2 SNEGSKA (reference sequence). The CDR3: CSAPGRTKNTEAFF. The CDR3, as DNA: TGCAGTGCCCCGGGTAGGACGAAGAACACTGAAGCTTTCTTT.

This clonotype showed up just once. The V call is TRBV2, the J call TRBJ1-4; D is possibly TRBD1 (5 bases). CDR3 length: 14 amino acids. The V and J ends lost 6 bases and 3 bases respectively, with 11 bases between them. Germline loops: CDR1 SNHLY, CDR2 FYNNEI. The CDR3 is CASRAGTANEKLFF. The DNA of the CDR3 is TGTGCCAGCAGGGCAGGGACGGCTAATGAAAAACTGTTTTTT.